A single sample is the source of the 13 T cell receptor beta chains below, sequenced in a study of blood T cell repertoires in COVID-19. Assay: immunoSEQ multiplex PCR; the TCRdb copy retains only in-frame clones and omits some. The profile shows a few hundred thousand clones, about 85% of them singletons. The sequencing sample was made of peripheral blood. All receptors derive from a human donor with COVID-19, enrolled during active disease. The donor label of this sample is uncertain.

Concerning this clone: The same CDR3 can be traced to other DNA sequences in this sample. V gene TRBV19 combines with J gene TRBJ1-5, with D possibly being TRBD1 (5 bases). Germline assignment: CDR1 LNHDA and CDR2 SQIVND (reference sequence). Trimming took 3 bases from V and 5 from J, leaving 8 bases between them. The CDR3 runs to 13 residues. CDR3: CASSIWGDQPQHF. The CDR3 nucleotides are TGTGCCAGTAGTATCTGGGGCGATCAGCCCCAGCATTTT.

The chain carries TRBV7-2 and TRBJ2-3, with D unresolved. Germline lookup yields CDR1 SGHTA and CDR2 FQGNSA. Trimming removed 2 bases at V and 0 bases at J, with 12 bases between. This CDR3 spans 16 amino acids. For the CDR3, the DNA is TGTGCCAGCAGCTTACAGGCAAGTCCTAGCACAGATACGCAGTATTTT. It is translated as CASSLQASPSTDTQYF.

This chain connects TRBV28 to TRBJ1-2; D might be TRBD1 (6 bases). V was shortened by 3 bases and J by 4 bases, with 15 bases between the two germline ends. CDR3 size: 15 residues. CDR1 and CDR2 (germline): MDHEN, SYDVKM. The CDR3 nucleotides are TGTGCCAGCAGTTTCCCTCAAGGCAGGGGCTATGGCTACACCTTC. It is translated as CASSFPQGRGYGYTF.

This clone was picked up a small number of times. The rearrangement links TRBV7-3 to TRBJ1-5; perhaps TRBD1 as D (5 bases). Germline V lookup: CDR1 SGHTA, CDR2 FQGTGA. The CDR3 length is 14 residues. The germline V and J ends were trimmed by 3 bases and 5 bases, with 11 bases remaining between them. CDR3 sequence: CASSFRQGYQPQHF. CDR3 in DNA: TGTGCCAGCAGCTTTAGGCAGGGCTATCAGCCCCAGCATTTT. The full variable domain, rest sourced from reference TRBV7-3 and TRBJ1-5, is GAGVSQTPSNKVTEKGKYVELRCDPISGHTALYWYRQSLGQGPEFLIYFQGTGAADDSGLPNDRFFAVRPEGSVSTLKIQRTERGDSAVYLCASSFRQGYQPQHFGDGTRLSIL.

The sample holds one count of this clone. The chain joins TRBV5-4 to TRBJ2-1; the match to TRBD1 covers 7 bases. The CDR3 has 16 amino acids. Germline loops: CDR1 SGHNT, CDR2 YYREEE (reference sequence). V was clipped by 0 bases and J by 11 bases; unmatched bases: 14. For the CDR3, the DNA is TGTGCCAGCAGCTTGGCGCGGCCTGATGAGGGGGCCAAGCAGTTCTTC. Amino acids: CASSLARPDEGAKQFF.

The CDR3 here is CSVRTGGSGNTIYF. The CDR3, as DNA: TGCAGCGTTCGTACAGGGGGCTCCGGAAACACCATATATTTT. The genes are TRBV29-1 and TRBJ1-3, with 9 bases matching TRBD1. The germline CDR1 and CDR2 sequences are SQVTM and ANQGSEA. The CDR3 has 14 residues. Trimming took 5 bases from V and 4 from J; bases not matched to a gene: 6.

V is TRBV30 and J is TRBJ1-4; TRBD1 agrees at 9 bases. After removal of 0 bases from V and 7 bases from J, the junction contained 9 bases not matched to a gene. Germline V CDR1 and CDR2: GTSNPN, SVGIG (reference sequence). The CDR3 is made up of 16 amino acids. CDR3 residues: CAWSVRLGTGTEKLFF. For the CDR3, the DNA is TGTGCCTGGAGTGTAAGGTTGGGGACAGGGACTGAAAAACTGTTTTTT.

The V call is TRBV7-9, the J call TRBJ1-4; D gene uncertain. The CDR3 has 14 amino acids. V gave up 1 base and J gave up 4 bases, with 7 bases separating them. CDR1 is SEHNR, CDR2 FQNEAQ, per germline (reference sequence). DNA of the CDR3: TGTGCCAGCAGCTTAGGACAAGATAATGAAAAACTGTTTTTT. It is translated as CASSLGQDNEKLFF.

In this sample, this clone turned up a few times. The J gene is TRBJ1-3, the V gene TRBV7-3; D perhaps matches TRBD1 (5 bases). Germline assignment: CDR1 SGHTA and CDR2 FQGTGA. The CDR3 has 13 amino acids. The germline V and J ends were trimmed by 11 bases and 3 bases, with 14 bases remaining between them. The DNA for the CDR3 is TGTGCCTCCCAACAGGCTAATGGAAACACCATATATTTT. Amino acids: CASQQANGNTIYF.

V is TRBV6-1 and J is TRBJ1-1; 7 nucleotides match TRBD1. The ends lost 3 bases at V and 7 bases at J; junction bases unmatched: 5. The CDR3 has 13 residues. Looked up from germline, CDR1 is MNHNS and CDR2 is SASEGT. The CDR3 nucleotides are TGTGCCAGCAGTGAGAGCTACAGGGGTGAAGCTTTCTTT. Translation: CASSESYRGEAFF.

The J gene is TRBJ1-5, the V gene TRBV19; D is possibly TRBD1 (5 bases). Trimming left V 3 bases short and J 2 bases short, with 20 bases between. Germline V gives CDR1 LNHDA, CDR2 SQIVND (reference sequence). This CDR3 is built from 18 residues. The CDR3 bases are TGTGCCAGTAGTATCGGTCCAGGGTTGAGGAGCGGCAATCAGCCCCAGCATTTT. This gives the protein CASSIGPGLRSGNQPQHF.

V is TRBV19 and J is TRBJ1-1, with D perhaps TRBD1 (5 bases). The CDR3 sequence is 17 residues long. V was clipped by 1 base and J by 4 bases, with 19 bases between them. Germline CDR1 reads LNHDA; CDR2 reads SQIVND (reference sequence). The CDR3 protein is CASSIGSGRDLGTEAFF. CDR3 in DNA: TGTGCCAGTAGTATAGGCTCAGGGCGGGACCTGGGCACTGAAGCTTTCTTT.

This clone appeared a single time. The gene calls are TRBV6-5 and TRBJ1-6, with no clear D. V shed 10 bases and J shed 0 bases, with 10 bases lying between them. The CDR3 runs to 14 residues. CDR1 is MNHEY, CDR2 SVGAGI, per germline. The CDR3 DNA reads TGTGCCACTGGAGTCAGCTCCTATAATTCACCCCTCCACTTT. This encodes CATGVSSYNSPLHF.